The next 2 T cell receptor beta chains were all read from a single sample in a study of T-cell reconstitution after alpha-beta-depleted transplantation in children. Unique molecular identifiers were used in preparing the TCRbeta library. TCRdb processed the PCR reads anew with MiXCR; each CDR3 protein has one entry. Of about 830,000 distinct CDR3 sequences detected, about 15% appear once; the ten largest clones hold approximately 4.5%. The source material was PBMCs, mostly from graft donor cells, sampled 360 days after TCRalphabeta/CD19-depleted stem cell transplant. All receptors come from a male patient under 18 who had a stem cell transplant for acute lymphoblastic leukemia, so the T cells may come from the graft donor.

The chain joins TRBV2 to TRBJ1-1; TRBD1 might be the D (5 bases). Germline values: CDR1 SNHLY, CDR2 FYNNEI. This CDR3 region has 17 residues. Trimming removed 6 bases from V and 0 bases from J, with 20 bases in between. CDR3 sequence: CASRGTLHKDMNTEAFF. The CDR3 DNA follows: TGTGCCAGCAGAGGCACGCTTCACAAGGACATGAACACTGAAGCTTTCTTT.

This clonotype was recorded many times. This chain joins TRBV6-5 and TRBJ2-5, with a tentative D call TRBD1 (6 bases). V lost 2 bases and J lost 5, with 15 bases in between. Germline V CDR1 and CDR2: MNHEY, SVGAGI. The CDR3 spans 15 residues. The CDR3 sequence: CASSYGRGWQETQYF. CDR3 sequence (DNA): TGTGCCAGCAGTTACGGCAGGGGATGGCAGGAGACCCAGTACTTC.